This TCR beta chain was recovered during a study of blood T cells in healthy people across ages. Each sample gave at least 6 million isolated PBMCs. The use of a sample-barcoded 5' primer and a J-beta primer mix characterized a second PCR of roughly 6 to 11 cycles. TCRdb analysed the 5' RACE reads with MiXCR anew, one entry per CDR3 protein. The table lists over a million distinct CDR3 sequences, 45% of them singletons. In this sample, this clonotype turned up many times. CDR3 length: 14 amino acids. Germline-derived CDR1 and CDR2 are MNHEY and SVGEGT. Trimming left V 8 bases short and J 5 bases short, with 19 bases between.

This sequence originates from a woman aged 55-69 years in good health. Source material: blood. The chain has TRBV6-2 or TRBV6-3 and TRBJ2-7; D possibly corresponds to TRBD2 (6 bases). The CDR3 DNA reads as TGTGCCAGCGGTGTGGACTACACATCCCACGAGCAGTACTTC. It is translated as CASGVDYTSHEQYF.